Sequencing of this T cell receptor beta chain was carried out in a study of CD8 T cells in ankylosing spondylitis. General study points: A CD8+ phenotype characterized the disease-linked clones, which were relatively rare in peripheral blood. A TCR beta motif made of several highly homologous variants seemed typical of ankylosing spondylitis blood.

TCRdb redid the calling of the 5' RACE reads with MiXCR, one entry per CDR3 protein. The sample lists some 54,000 distinct CDR3 sequences; 6% to 7.5% were seen once. Details on this clonotype: Its target is unknown.

V lost 0 bases and J lost 7, with 8 bases in between. Germline CDR1 and CDR2: LGHDT and YNNKEL (reference sequence). This CDR3 contains 13 residues. Sequenced material: blood, either unsorted or a sorted T cell fraction (not recorded which). The clonotype originates from a female donor with ankylosing spondylitis or in good health (not recorded which). The rearrangement joins TRBV3-1 to TRBJ2-3, with no clear D. The CDR3 region is CASSQDSVHTQYF. In DNA form, the CDR3 reads TGTGCCAGCAGCCAAGATAGTGTACATACGCAGTATTTT.